This T cell receptor beta chain was observed in a study of T cells in localized non-small cell lung cancer. Findings and caveats of the study: Sequencing was limited to one tumor region, leaving the possibility of heterogeneity open. Within adjacent lung there appeared a median 57 of the top 100 tumor clones. Uninvolved adjacent lung had more T cell clonality than any other tissue, topping tumor.

Turning to this clone: Its antigen is not known.

Trimming removed 0 bases at V and 8 bases at J, with 10 bases between. Germline assignment: CDR1 LNHNV and CDR2 YYDKDF (reference sequence). The CDR3 sequence is 14 residues long. This table comes from immunoSEQ multiplex PCR, and its TCRdb copy is limited to in-frame clones, with some not included. The data hold approximately 60,000 clones, with roughly 90% observed a single time. The sequence was collected from a woman aged 40-70 years with stage I lung adenocarcinoma. V is TRBV15 and J is TRBJ1-4; D is uncertain. Sequenced here: peripheral blood, sampled before any cancer treatment. For the CDR3, the DNA is TGTGCCACCAGCAGAGATTATTCGGCGGAAAAACTGTTTTTT. As protein: CATSRDYSAEKLFF. The complete variable domain, with remaining parts taken from reference TRBV15 and TRBJ1-4, reads DAMVIQNPRYQVTQFGKPVTLSCSQTLNHNVMYWYQQKSSQAPKLLFHYYDKDFNNEADTPDNFQSRRPNTSFCFLDIRSPGLGDTAMYLCATSRDYSAEKLFFGSGTQLSVL.